This TCR delta chain was observed in a study of gamma-delta chains in newborns, infants, children. Study in general: Microbial exposure reportedly drives polyclonal innate γδ T cell expansion after birth.

TCRdb called clones anew from the reads with CATT. Of fewer than 14,000 delta-chain clones in the sample, around 3% were seen once. Germline V gene data show CDR1 as GEAIGNYY and CDR2 as EKD. The CDR3 spans 17 residues. V gave up 0 bases and J gave up 0 bases; unmatched junction bases: 4. This chain links TRDV2 with TRDJ1, with 12 bases that match TRDD3. The sequence was obtained from a child who was a newborn, infant or young child, either healthy, febrile or measles-vaccinated (not recorded which). The sequencing sample was made of blood. The CDR3 region is CACDTVLGDTYTDKLIF. CDR3 bases: TGTGCCTGTGACACCGTACTGGGGGATACTTACACCGATAAACTCATCTTT.